The subject of this entry is one T cell receptor (beta chain). Its matching antigen is unknown. CDR1 and CDR2 from the germline V gene are MNHEY and SVGAGI. V was pared by 4 bases and J by 3 bases, with 16 bases between. The CDR3 sequence is 15 residues long. Use of 60 Vbeta and 13 Jbeta primers characterized the PCR. Clones were sequenced by immunoSEQ multiplex PCR, and TCRdb holds only the in-frame ones, with some missing. The sample comprises some 150,000 clones, around 72% of which are singletons, and approximately 4% rests with the top ten. These data are taken from a study of cytomegalovirus exposure and HLA in healthy donors. Turning to the study itself: About 200 million T cells yielded about 120 million unique TCR beta sequences, as an earlier analysis found.

At sampling all donors were nominally healthy, likely with unrecorded immune exposures. Findings and limits, study-wide: HLA allele associations emerged for roughly 17,000 TCR beta sequences in a later analysis, at 0.05 false discovery rate. In vitro work confirmed that a few CMV-associated chains recognize CMV antigens.

This receptor was taken from a man aged 50 or older in good health and CMV-seropositive. Sequenced: PBMCs. V is TRBV6-5 and J is TRBJ2-7; D might be TRBD2 (5 bases). The CDR3 DNA reads TGTGCCAGCAGTTCCCGGTCCTCTCGGGGCTACGAGCAGTACTTC. Its translation: CASSSRSSRGYEQYF.